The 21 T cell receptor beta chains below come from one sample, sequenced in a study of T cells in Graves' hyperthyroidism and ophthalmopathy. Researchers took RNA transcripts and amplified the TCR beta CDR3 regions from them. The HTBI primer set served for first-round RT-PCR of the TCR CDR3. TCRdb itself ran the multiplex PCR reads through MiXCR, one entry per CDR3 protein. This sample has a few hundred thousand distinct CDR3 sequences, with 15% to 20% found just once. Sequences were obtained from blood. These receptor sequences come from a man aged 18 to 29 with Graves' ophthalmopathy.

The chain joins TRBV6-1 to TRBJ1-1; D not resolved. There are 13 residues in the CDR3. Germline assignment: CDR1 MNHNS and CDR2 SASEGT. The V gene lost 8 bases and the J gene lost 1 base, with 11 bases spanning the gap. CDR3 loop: CASLQHPNTEAFF. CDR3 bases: TGTGCCAGCTTACAGCACCCGAACACTGAAGCTTTCTTT.

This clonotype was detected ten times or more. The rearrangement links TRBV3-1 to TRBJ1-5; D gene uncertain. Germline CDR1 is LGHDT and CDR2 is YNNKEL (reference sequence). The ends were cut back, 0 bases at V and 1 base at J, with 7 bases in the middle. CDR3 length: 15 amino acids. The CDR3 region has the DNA TGTGCCAGCAGCCAAGACAAGGGAAGCAATCAGCCCCAGCATTTT. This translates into CASSQDKGSNQPQHF.

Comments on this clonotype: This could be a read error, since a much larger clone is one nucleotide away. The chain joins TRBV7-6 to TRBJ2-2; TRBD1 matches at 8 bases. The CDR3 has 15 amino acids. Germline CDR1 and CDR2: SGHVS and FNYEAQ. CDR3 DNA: TGTGCCAGCAGCCCTCTACAGGGGGGCACCGAGGAGCTGTTTTTT. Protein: CASSPLQGGTEELFF.

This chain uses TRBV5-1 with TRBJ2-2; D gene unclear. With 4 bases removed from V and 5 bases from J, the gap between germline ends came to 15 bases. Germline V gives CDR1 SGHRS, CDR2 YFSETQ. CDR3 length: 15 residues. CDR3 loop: CASSGSSTVTGELFF. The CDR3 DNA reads TGCGCCAGCAGCGGTTCCTCCACAGTGACCGGGGAGCTGTTTTTT. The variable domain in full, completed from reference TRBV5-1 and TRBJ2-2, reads KAGVTQTPRYLIKTRGQQVTLSCSPISGHRSVSWYQQTPGQGLQFLFEYFSETQRNKGNFPGRFSGRQFSNSRSEMNVSTLELGDSALYLCASSGSSTVTGELFFGEGSRLTVL.

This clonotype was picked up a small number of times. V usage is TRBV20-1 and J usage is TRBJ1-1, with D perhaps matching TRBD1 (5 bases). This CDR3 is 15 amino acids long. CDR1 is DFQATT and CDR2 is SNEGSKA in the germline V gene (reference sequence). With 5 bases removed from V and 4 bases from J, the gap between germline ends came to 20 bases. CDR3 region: CSASRGDDRGTEAFF. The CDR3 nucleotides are TGCAGTGCTTCCCGGGGGGATGATCGAGGCACTGAAGCTTTCTTT.

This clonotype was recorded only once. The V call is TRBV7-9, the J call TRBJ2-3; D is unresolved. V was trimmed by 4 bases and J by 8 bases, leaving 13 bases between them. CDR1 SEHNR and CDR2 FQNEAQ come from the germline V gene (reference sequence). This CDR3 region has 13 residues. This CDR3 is CASSSSAWATQYF. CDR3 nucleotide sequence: TGTGCCAGCAGCTCGTCTGCTTGGGCTACGCAGTATTTT.

CDR3 in DNA: TGCGCCAGCAGCTTGGGTAGCGGGAGGGCCAGGATTGCCACCGGGGAGCTGTTTTTT. It codes for CASSLGSGRARIATGELFF. The chain employs TRBV5-1 and TRBJ2-2; 11 bases line up with TRBD2. Germline loops: CDR1 SGHRS, CDR2 YFSETQ. V shed 0 bases, J shed 4 bases, and the junction held 11 bases outside the gene matches. The CDR3 has 19 residues.

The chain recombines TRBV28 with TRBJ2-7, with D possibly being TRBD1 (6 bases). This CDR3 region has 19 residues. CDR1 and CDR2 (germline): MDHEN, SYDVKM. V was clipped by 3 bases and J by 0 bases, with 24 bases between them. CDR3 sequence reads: CASSFVRGATQPPSYEQYF. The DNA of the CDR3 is TGTGCCAGCAGTTTTGTCAGGGGCGCTACTCAGCCTCCCTCCTACGAGCAGTACTTC. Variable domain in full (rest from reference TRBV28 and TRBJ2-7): DVKVTQSSRYLVKRTGEKVFLECVQDMDHENMFWYRQDPGLGLRLIYFSYDVKMKEKGDIPEGYSVSREKKERFSLILESASTNQTSMYLCASSFVRGATQPPSYEQYFGPGTRLTVT.

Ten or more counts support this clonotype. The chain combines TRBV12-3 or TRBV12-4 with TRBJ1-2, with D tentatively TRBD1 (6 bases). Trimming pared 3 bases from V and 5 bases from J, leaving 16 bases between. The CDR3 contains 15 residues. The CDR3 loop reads CASSLEQGVGYGYTF. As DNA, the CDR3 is TGTGCCAGCAGTTTGGAACAGGGAGTAGGGTATGGCTACACCTTC.

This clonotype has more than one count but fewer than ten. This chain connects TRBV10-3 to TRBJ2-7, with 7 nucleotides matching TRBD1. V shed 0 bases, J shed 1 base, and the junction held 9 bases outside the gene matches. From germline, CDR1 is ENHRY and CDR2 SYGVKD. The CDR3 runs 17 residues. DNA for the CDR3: TGTGCCATCAGTGAGTCGATATGGGCAGGGGGATCCTACGAGCAGTACTTC. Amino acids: CAISESIWAGGSYEQYF.

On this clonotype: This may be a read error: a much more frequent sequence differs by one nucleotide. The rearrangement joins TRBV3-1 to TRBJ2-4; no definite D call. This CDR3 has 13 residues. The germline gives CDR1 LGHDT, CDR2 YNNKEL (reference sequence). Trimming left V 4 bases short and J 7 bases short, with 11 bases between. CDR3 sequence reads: CASSRDSSNIQYF. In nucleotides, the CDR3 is TGTGCCAGCAGCCGAGATTCTTCGAACATTCAGTACTTC.

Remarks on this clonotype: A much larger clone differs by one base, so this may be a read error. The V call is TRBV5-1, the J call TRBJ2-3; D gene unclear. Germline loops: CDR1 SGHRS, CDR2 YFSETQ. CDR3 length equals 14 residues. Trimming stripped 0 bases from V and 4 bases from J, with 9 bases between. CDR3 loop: CASSLVQYADTQYF. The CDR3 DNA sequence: TGCGCCAGCAGCTTGGTTCAGTACGCAGATACGCAGTATTTT.

As DNA, the CDR3 is TGTGCCAGCAGTGAAAGAACTAGCCACGGGGAGCTGTTTTTT. It encodes CASSERTSHGELFF. The rearrangement uses TRBV6-1 and TRBJ2-2, with D maybe TRBD2 (6 bases). The V and J ends lost 2 bases and 7 bases respectively, with 11 bases between them. The CDR3 totals 14 residues. In germline, CDR1 is MNHNS, CDR2 SASEGT.

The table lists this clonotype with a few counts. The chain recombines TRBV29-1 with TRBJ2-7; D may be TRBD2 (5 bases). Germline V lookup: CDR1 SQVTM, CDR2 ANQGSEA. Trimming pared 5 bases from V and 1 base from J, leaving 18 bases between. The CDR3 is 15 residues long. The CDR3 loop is CSVLAGWASSYEQYF. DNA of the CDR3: TGCAGCGTTCTAGCAGGATGGGCCAGTTCCTACGAGCAGTACTTC.

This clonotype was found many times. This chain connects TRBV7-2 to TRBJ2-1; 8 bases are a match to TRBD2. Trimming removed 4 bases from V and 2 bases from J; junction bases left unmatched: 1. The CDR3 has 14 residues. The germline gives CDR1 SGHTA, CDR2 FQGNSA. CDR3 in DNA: TGTGCCAGCAGCTATAGCGGGGCCTACAATGAGCAGTTCTTC. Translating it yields CASSYSGAYNEQFF.

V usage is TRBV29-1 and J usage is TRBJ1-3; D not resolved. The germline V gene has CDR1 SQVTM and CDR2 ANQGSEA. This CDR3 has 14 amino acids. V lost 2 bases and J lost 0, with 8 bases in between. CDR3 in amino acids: CSVERRLSGNTIYF. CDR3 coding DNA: TGCAGCGTTGAACGGCGGCTCTCTGGAAACACCATATATTTT. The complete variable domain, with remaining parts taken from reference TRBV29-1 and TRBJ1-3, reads SAVISQKPSRDICQRGTSLTIQCQVDSQVTMMFWYRQQPGQSLTLIATANQGSEATYESGFVIDKFPISRPNLTFSTLTVSNMSPEDSSIYLCSVERRLSGNTIYFGEGSWLTVV.

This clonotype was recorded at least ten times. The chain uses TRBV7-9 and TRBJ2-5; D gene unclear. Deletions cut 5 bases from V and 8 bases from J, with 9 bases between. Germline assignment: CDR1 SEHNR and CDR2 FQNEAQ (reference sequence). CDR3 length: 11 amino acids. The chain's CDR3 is CASSTDLTQYF. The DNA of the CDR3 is TGTGCCAGCAGCACAGACCTTACCCAGTACTTC.

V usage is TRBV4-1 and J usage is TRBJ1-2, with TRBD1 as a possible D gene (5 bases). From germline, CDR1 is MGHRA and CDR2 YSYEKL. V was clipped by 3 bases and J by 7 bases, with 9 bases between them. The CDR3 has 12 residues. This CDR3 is CASSQDTSGYTF. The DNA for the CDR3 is TGCGCCAGCAGCCAGGACACCAGTGGCTACACCTTC.

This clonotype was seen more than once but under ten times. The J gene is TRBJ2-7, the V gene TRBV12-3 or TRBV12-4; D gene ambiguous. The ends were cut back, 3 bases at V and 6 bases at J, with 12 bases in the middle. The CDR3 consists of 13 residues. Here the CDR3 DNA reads TGTGCCAGCAGTTTCGGTGGGTCGGTCGAGCAGTACTTC. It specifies CASSFGGSVEQYF.

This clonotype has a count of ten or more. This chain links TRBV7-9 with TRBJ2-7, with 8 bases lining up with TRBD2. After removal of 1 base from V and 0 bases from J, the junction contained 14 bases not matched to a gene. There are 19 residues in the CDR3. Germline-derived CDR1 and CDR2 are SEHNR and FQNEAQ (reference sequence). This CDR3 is CASSLGGLLAGKDSYEQYF. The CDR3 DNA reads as TGTGCCAGCAGCTTAGGCGGTTTGCTAGCGGGCAAAGACTCCTACGAGCAGTACTTC.

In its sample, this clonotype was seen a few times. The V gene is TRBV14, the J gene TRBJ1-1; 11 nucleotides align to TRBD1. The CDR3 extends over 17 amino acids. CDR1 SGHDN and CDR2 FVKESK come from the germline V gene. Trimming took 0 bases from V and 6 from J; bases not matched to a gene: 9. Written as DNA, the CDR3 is TGTGCCAGCAGCCAAGAGGACAGGGGGCGATTTAGCGCTGAAGCTTTCTTT. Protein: CASSQEDRGRFSAEAFF.